The present T cell receptor beta chain was sequenced within a study of blood T cell repertoires in COVID-19. Study as a whole: PBMCs, B-cell-depleted T cells, or T cells provided the cDNA or gDNA that made up the material.

Original handling: Reference gene primers were amplified, and this amplification served to estimate nucleated cell counts. Sequencing used immunoSEQ multiplex PCR; TCRdb keeps in-frame clones, though not all of them. The V and J calls and clone size come from that table; D and trimming were worked out from the DNA. Found here are about 400,000 clones, around 86% of them singletons; the top ten hold over 2.5%. The V gene's germline CDR1 is LNHDA and CDR2 SQIVND (reference sequence). The ends were cut back, 7 bases at V and 8 bases at J, with 26 bases in the middle. This CDR3 spans 16 amino acids. The rearrangement uses TRBV19 and TRBJ1-2; D may be TRBD1 (6 bases). This sequence originates from a human donor in a cohort sampled during active COVID-19. The sample taken for sequencing was peripheral blood. In DNA form, the CDR3 reads TGTGCCAGTACGTATACAGGGAACTCTCCGGGTGAAGGCTACACCTTC. Its translation: CASTYTGNSPGEGYTF.